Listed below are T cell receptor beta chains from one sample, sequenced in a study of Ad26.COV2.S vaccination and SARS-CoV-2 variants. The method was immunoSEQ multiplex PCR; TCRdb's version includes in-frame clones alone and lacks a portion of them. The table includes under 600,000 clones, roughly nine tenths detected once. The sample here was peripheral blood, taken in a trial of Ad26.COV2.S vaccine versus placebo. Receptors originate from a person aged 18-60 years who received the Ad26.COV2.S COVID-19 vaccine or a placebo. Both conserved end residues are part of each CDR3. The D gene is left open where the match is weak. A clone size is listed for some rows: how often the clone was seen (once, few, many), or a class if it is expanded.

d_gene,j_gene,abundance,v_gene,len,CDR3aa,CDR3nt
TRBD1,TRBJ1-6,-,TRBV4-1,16,CASSRLGTGGDSPLHF,TGCGCCAGCAGCCGCTTAGGTACAGGGGGGGATTCACCCCTCCACTTT
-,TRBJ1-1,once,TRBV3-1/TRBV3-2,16,CASSQPSDRRNTEAFF,TGTGCCAGCAGCCAACCATCCGACAGACGGAACACTGAAGCTTTCTTT
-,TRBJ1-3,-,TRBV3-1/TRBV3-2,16,CASSPAGRGSRNTIYF,TGTGCCAGCAGCCCCGCGGGAAGGGGAAGTCGAAACACCATATATTTT
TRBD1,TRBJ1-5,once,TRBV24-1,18,CATSVGTSSGQGYQPQHF,TGTGCCACCAGTGTAGGAACATCCTCGGGACAGGGTTATCAGCCCCAGCATTTT
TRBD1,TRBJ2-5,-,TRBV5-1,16,CASSLFRDRLQETQYF,TGCGCCAGCAGCTTGTTCCGGGACAGATTACAAGAGACCCAGTACTTC
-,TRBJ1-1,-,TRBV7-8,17,CASSLSQTGALPTEAFF,TGTGCCAGCAGCTTGTCCCAAACGGGAGCTCTCCCCACTGAAGCTTTCTTT
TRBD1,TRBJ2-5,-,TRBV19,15,CASSDREYYQETQYF,TGTGCCAGTTCCGACAGGGAATATTACCAAGAGACCCAGTACTTC
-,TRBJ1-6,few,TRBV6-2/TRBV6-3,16,CASSPPTGGYNSPLHF,TGTGCCAGCAGCCCACCGACAGGAGGCTATAATTCACCCCTCCACTTT
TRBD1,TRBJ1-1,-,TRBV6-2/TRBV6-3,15,CASSSQRQGPTEAFF,TGTGCCAGCAGTTCTCAAAGACAGGGACCTACTGAAGCTTTCTTT
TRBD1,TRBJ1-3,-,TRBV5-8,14,CASIRTGTGNTIYF,TGTGCCAGCATCCGGACAGGCACTGGAAACACCATATATTTT
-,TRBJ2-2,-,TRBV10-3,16,CAISELGRGNTGELFF,TGTGCCATCAGTGAGCTGGGCAGGGGGAACACCGGGGAGCTGTTTTTT
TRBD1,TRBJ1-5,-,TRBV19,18,CAIPLSRDRGSSNQPQHF,TGTGCCATCCCTCTGTCCCGGGACAGGGGGAGTAGCAATCAGCCCCAGCATTTT
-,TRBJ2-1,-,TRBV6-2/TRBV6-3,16,CASSPGRLSGYNEQFF,TGTGCCAGCAGCCCTGGGAGGCTATCGGGCTACAATGAGCAGTTCTTC
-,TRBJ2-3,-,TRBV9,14,CASSPRTATDTQYF,TGTGCCAGCAGCCCTCGGACTGCCACAGATACGCAGTATTTT
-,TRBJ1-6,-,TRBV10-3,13,CAINEGLGSPLHF,TGTGCCATCAATGAGGGTCTGGGTTCACCCCTCCACTTT
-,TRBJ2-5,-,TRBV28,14,CASSFTGQPETQYF,TGTGCCAGCAGTTTTACAGGGCAACCGGAGACCCAGTACTTC
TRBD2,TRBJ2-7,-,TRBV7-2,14,CASSLAASGDEQYF,TGTGCCAGCAGCTTAGCGGCTAGCGGGGACGAGCAGTACTTC
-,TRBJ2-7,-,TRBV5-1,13,CASSLDRGDEQYF,TGCGCCAGCAGCTTGGATCGGGGAGACGAGCAGTACTTC
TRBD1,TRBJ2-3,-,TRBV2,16,CASSEQGAINTDTQYF,TGTGCCAGCAGTGAACAGGGGGCCATTAACACAGATACGCAGTATTTT
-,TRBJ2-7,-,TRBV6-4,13,CASSTSVGGEQYF,-
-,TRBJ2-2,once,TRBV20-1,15,CSASLAETNTGELFF,TGCAGTGCTAGTCTTGCAGAGACGAACACCGGGGAGCTGTTTTTT
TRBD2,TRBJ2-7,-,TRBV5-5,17,CASSLAVGGGITYEQYF,TGTGCCAGCAGCTTGGCGGTCGGCGGGGGAATAACCTACGAGCAGTACTTC
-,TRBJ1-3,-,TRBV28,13,CASSLGSGNTIYF,TGTGCCAGCAGTTTAGGGTCTGGAAACACCATATATTTT
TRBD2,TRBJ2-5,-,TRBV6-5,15,CASSYSRSSGGTQYF,TGTGCCAGCAGTTACTCGAGGTCTAGCGGGGGTACCCAGTACTTC
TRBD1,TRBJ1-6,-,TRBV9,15,CASSGGQGYNSPLHF,TGTGCCAGCAGCGGGGGACAGGGTTATAATTCACCCCTCCACTTT
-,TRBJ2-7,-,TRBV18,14,CASSPDPGSYEQYF,TGTGCCAGCTCACCGGACCCAGGATCATACGAGCAGTACTTC